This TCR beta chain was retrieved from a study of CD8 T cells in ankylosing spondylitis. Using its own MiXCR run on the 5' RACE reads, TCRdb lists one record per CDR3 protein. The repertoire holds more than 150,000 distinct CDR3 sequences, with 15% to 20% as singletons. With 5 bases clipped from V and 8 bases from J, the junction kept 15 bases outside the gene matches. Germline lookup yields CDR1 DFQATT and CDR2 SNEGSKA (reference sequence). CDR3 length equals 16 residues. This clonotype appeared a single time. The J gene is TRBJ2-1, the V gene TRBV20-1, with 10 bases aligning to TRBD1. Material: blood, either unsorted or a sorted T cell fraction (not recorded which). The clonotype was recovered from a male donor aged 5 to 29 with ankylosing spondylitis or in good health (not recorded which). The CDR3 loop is CSASLRRTGGRDEQFF. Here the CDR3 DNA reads TGCAGTGCTTCTCTCCGTAGGACAGGGGGAAGGGATGAGCAGTTCTTC.